This T cell receptor (beta chain) emerged from a study of CD8 T cells in Susac syndrome (dated 2019 in TCRdb). Background for the entire study: Among the Susac syndrome patients who were sequenced, clinically active disease was present in six and clinical remission was observed in eight or nine. The clonality of the CD8+ T cell repertoire was compared across about a dozen healthy donors, some 14 Susac syndrome patients and 15 multiple sclerosis patients. At the time of blood withdrawal, Susac syndrome patients were either therapy-naive, taking corticosteroids (with some also receiving IVIg), or on IVIg alone. The study used repertoire sequencing to test whether antigen drove CD8+ T cell activation and differentiation in Susac syndrome.

RNA was extracted with the RNeasy kit and 0.5 to 1 ug was reverse transcribed using random hexamers. TCR beta CDR3 regions were amplified with the immunoSEQ multiplex PCR assay covering 54 Vbeta and 13 Jbeta segments. PCR amplification bias was corrected using a synthetic template baseline for primer optimization and computational correction. Regarding the original processing steps: Only productive sequences were kept, with reads annotated to V, D and J genes according to IMGT and analyzed in immunoSEQ Analyzer. Clonality was computed as one minus Shannon entropy normalized by log2 of the number of productive unique sequences. For each patient and control, public and private clones were evaluated among the 100 most prevalent clones. Susac-specific clones were defined as absent from healthy and MS cohorts, about 1,000 published viral clones and other ImmuneACCESS disease sequences. Using fastp at Q25 and MiXCR, TCRdb reprocessed the public reads and kept productive beta chains. Rows are unified per CDR3 protein, each entry keeping the most common DNA and genes. The authors' filters were not applied to this entry. In this sample the table shows fewer than 140,000 distinct CDR3 sequences, approximately 94% of which occur a single time. Of the sample, 0.4% to 0.5% is held by the ten largest clones.

Here is what the overall study found, with its caveats: Under 20 and five Susac-specific public clones were found in the total CD8+ and CD8+ TEMRA repertoires, respectively. The TCR sequencing and HLA analysis was acknowledged to have included a relatively small number of individuals. Clonal expansion was seen in Susac syndrome CD8+ repertoires, peaking in CD8+ TEMRA cells and being greater in clinically active patients than in remitting ones.

Trimming takes 6 bases from V and 7 bases from J, and the germline ends sit 12 bases apart. Based on the germline V gene (reference sequence), the CDR1 and CDR2 sequences are DFQATT and SNEGSKA. The CDR3 starts with the cysteine, ends with the phenylalanine, and has 11 residues. Just CDR3 DNA is preserved here, 33 bases in frame from base 1. On this clonotype: The target of this receptor is not known. No much larger clonotype is one base removed from it; base qualities were not supplied.

Peripheral blood CD8+ and CD4+ T cells from healthy donors, Susac syndrome patients and multiple sclerosis patients were profiled by high-throughput TCR beta sequencing. Recently defined diagnostic criteria for definite or probable disease were met by the Susac syndrome patients. CD8+ TEMRA cells were enriched by FACS, while bulk CD8+ and CD4+ T cells were purified by magnetic negative isolation. Blood was drawn into EDTA tubes, processed within 24 hours, and PBMCs were isolated by density gradient centrifugation. PBMCs intended for TCR sequencing were frozen in liquid nitrogen and were later thawed in a 37 degrees C water bath. The sorted or isolated CD4+, CD8+ and CD8+ TEMRA cells reached a purity of at least 90%.

This TCR came from a human donor with Susac syndrome. The chain is made from TRBV20-1 and TRBJ1-2; a tentative D match to TRBD1 spans 6 bases. The source material was CD8+ T cells from PBMCs. Here the CDR3 is given as CSAHGQLGYTF. The DNA reads as follows: TGCAGTGCCCACGGACAGCTTGGCTACACCTTC.